This T cell receptor (beta chain) was sequenced in a study of CD8 T cells in Susac syndrome. cDNA came from approximately 0.5 to 1 ug RNA primed by random hexamers. Across 54 Vbeta and 13 Jbeta, TCR beta CDR3 was amplified with immunoSEQ multiplex PCR. Each CDR3 protein gets one entry after TCRdb re-called the immunoSEQ multiplex PCR reads with MiXCR. The repertoire has 210,000 or so distinct CDR3 sequences, about 93% of them found once; the top ten carry about 0.15%. Germline loops: CDR1 SGHAT, CDR2 FQNNGV. The CDR3 contains 15 residues. V dropped 5 bases and J dropped 6; count of bases not matched to a gene: 6.

Sample: CD8+ T cells from PBMCs. This TCR derives from a human donor with multiple sclerosis. The chain employs TRBV11-2 and TRBJ2-2; 10 positions agree with TRBD1. CDR3 DNA: TGTGCCAGCAGCCCCGGACAGGGGGGCCCCGGGGAGCTGTTTTTT. The encoded protein is CASSPGQGGPGELFF.